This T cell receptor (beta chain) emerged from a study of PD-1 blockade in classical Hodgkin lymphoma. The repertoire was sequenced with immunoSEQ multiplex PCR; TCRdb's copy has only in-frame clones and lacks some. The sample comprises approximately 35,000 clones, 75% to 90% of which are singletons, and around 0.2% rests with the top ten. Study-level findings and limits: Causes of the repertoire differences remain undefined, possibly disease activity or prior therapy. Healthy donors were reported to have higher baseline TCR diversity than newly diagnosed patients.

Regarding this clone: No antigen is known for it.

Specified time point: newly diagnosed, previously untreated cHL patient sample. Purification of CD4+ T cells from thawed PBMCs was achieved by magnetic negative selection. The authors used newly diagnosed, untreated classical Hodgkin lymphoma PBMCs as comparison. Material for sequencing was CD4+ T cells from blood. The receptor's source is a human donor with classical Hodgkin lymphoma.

The CDR3 DNA is TGTGCCAGCAGCTGGACCTTTGCGGGAGTAAATGAGCAGTACTTC. Amino acid sequence: CASSWTFAGVNEQYF. The genes are TRBV5-6 and TRBJ2-7, with 7 bases lining up with TRBD2. The CDR3 consists of 15 residues. Germline CDR1 reads SGHDT; CDR2 reads YYEEEE. V was clipped by 3 bases and J by 7 bases; unmatched bases: 13.